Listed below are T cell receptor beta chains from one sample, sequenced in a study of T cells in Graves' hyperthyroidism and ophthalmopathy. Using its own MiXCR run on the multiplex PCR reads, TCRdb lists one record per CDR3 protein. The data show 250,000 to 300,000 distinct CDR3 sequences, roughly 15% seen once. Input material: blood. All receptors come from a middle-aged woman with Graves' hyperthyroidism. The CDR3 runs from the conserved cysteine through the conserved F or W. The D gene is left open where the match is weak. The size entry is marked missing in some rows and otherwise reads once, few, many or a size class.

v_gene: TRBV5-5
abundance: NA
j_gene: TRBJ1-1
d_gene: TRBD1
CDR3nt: TGTGCCAGCAGCTTGGCCGGGACAGGGGGCCTAGGGTTTGGTGAAGCTTTCTTT
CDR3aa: CASSLAGTGGLGFGEAFF

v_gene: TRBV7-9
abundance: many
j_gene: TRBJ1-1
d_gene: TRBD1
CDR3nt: TGTGCCAGCAGCGTGGGACAGGTGAACACTGAAGCTTTCTTT
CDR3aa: CASSVGQVNTEAFF

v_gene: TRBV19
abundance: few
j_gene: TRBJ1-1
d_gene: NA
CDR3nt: TGTGCCAGTAGTATACGGGAGGGGCAGGGATTGAACACTGAAGCTTTCTTT
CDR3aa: CASSIREGQGLNTEAFF

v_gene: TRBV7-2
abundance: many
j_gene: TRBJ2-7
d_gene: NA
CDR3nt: TGTGCCAGCAGCTTCCTAGACGGAAAGGGCTGGGAGCAGTACTTC
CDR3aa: CASSFLDGKGWEQYF

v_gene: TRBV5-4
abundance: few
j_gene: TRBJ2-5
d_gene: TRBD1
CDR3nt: TGTGCCAGCAGCTTATCACAGGGGGCCAACCAAGAGACCCAGTACTTC
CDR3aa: CASSLSQGANQETQYF

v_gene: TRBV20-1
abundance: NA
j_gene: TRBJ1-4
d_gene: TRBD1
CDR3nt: TGCAGTGTTTACCTACAGGGGGAAAAACTGTTTTTT
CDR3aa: CSVYLQGEKLFF

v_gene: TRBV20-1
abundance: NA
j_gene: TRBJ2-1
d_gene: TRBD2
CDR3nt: TGCAGTGCTAGAGGTCCCGGGACTAGTTTGGGCTCCTACAATGAGCAGTTCTTC
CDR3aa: CSARGPGTSLGSYNEQFF

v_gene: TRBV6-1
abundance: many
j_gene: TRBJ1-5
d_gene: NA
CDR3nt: TGTGCCAGCAGTGAAGCCGCCGGTCAGCAGCCCCAGCATTTT
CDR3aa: CASSEAAGQQPQHF

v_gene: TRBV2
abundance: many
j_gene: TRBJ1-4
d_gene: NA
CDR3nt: TGTGCCAGCAGTGAAGTTACAACCCGCGGAAAACTGTTTTTT
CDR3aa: CASSEVTTRGKLFF

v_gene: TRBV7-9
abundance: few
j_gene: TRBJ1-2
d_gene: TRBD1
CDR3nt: TGTGCCAGCAGCTTAGGAGGGGGCCACGGCTACACCTTC
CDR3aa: CASSLGGGHGYTF

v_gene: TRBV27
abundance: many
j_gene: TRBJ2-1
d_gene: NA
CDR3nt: TGTGCCAGCAGTTTGGGCAGGGGGGTTCATCGGGACAATGAGCAGTTCTTC
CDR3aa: CASSLGRGVHRDNEQFF

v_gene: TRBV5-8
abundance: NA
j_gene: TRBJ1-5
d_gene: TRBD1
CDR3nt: TGTGCCAGCAGCATTTACCGGGGACAGGGGGCCCCAGGGAATCAGCCCCAGCATTTT
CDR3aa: CASSIYRGQGAPGNQPQHF

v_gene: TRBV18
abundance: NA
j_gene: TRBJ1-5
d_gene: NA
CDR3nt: TGTGCCAGCTCACCCACACCAACAGGGAGTCAGCCCCAGCATTTT
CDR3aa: CASSPTPTGSQPQHF

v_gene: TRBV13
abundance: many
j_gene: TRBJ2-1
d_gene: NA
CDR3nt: TGTGCCAGCAGCTTAGGGATGGCGGAGAATGAGCAGTTCTTC
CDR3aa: CASSLGMAENEQFF

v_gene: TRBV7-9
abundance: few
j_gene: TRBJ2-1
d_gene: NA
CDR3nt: TGTGCCAGCAGCTTTGGCGGAGCATACAATGAGCAGTTCTTC
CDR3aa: CASSFGGAYNEQFF

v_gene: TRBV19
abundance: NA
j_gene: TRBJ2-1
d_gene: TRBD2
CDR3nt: TGTGCCAGTAGTATATTTTTCGCGGGAGAACCTGAGCAGTTCTTC
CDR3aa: CASSIFFAGEPEQFF

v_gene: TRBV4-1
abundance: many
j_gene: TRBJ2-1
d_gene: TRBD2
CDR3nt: TGCGCCAGCAGCCATCCGGGACTAGCTGCGGAGCAGTTCTTC
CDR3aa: CASSHPGLAAEQFF

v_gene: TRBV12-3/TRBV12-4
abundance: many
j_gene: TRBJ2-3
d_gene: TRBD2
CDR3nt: TGTGCCAGCAGTCCAACGGCGGGAGTGGGTACAGATACGCAGTATTTT
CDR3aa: CASSPTAGVGTDTQYF

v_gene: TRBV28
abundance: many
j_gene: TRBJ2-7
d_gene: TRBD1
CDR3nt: TGTGCCAGCAGAGGACAGGGGGCGAGGAACGAGCAGTACTTC
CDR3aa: CASRGQGARNEQYF

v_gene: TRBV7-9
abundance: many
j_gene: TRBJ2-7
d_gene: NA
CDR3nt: TGTGCCAGCAGCTTGGGCTCCTGGATGTACGAGCAGTACTTC
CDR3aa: CASSLGSWMYEQYF

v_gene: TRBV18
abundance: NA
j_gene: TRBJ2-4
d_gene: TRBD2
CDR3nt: TGTGCCAGCTCACCTGGCGCGGGAGGGCCCGGAAACATTCAGTACTTC
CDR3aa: CASSPGAGGPGNIQYF

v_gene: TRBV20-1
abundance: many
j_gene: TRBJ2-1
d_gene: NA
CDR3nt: TGCAGTGCTAGAGATGTGGCCACCAGCTCCTACAATGAGCAGTTCTTC
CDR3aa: CSARDVATSSYNEQFF

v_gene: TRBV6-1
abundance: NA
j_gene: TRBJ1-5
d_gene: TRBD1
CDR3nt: TGTGCCAGCCGAAAACCGGGACAGGGGAGTCAGCCCCAGCATTTT
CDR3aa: CASRKPGQGSQPQHF

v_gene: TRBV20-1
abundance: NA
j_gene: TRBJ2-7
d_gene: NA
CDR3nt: TGCAGTGCCCCGGGAAGGCGGAGCTCCTACGAGCAGTACTTC
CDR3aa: CSAPGRRSSYEQYF

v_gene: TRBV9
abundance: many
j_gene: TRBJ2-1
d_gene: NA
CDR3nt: TGTGCCAGCAGCGTGGCAGCCGCCTACAATGAGCAGTTCTTC
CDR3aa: CASSVAAAYNEQFF

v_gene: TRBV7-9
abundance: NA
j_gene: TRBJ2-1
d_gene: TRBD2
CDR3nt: TGTGCCAGCAGCTTCATCGGGATTGGGGGGGATGTGCAGTTCTTC
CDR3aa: CASSFIGIGGDVQFF

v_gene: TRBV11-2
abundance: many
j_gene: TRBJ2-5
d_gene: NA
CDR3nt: TGTGCCAGCAGCTTCGGACAGTCTTTACAAGAGACCCAGTACTTC
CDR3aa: CASSFGQSLQETQYF

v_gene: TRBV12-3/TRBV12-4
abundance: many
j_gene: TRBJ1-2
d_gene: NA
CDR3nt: TGTGCCAGCAGTTTACGGAGAAACGTGGGCGGCTACACCTTC
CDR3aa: CASSLRRNVGGYTF

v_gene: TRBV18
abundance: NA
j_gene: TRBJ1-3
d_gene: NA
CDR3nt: TGTGCCAGCTCTGACAGGATTCCCTCTGGAAACACCATATATTTT
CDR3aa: CASSDRIPSGNTIYF

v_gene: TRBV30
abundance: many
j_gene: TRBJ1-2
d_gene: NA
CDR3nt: TGTGCCAACAGGGAACTCCGCTACACCTTC
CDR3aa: CANRELRYTF

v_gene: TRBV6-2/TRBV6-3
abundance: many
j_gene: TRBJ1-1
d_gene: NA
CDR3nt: TGTGCCAGCAGTTACCACAGGTCGAACACTGAAGCTTTCTTT
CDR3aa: CASSYHRSNTEAFF

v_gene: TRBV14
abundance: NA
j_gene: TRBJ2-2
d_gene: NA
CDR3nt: TGTGCCAGCAGCCAAGATAAGGGACGGACCGGGGAGCTGTTTTTT
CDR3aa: CASSQDKGRTGELFF

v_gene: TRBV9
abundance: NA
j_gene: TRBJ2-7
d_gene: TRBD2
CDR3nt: TGTGCCAGCAGCGTAGGGAGCGGGAGCCCCTACGAGCAGTACTTC
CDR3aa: CASSVGSGSPYEQYF

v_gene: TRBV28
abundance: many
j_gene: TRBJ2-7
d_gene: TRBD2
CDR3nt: TGTGCCAGCAGCCCCTTGGGCGGGAGCTCCTACGAGCAGTACTTC
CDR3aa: CASSPLGGSSYEQYF

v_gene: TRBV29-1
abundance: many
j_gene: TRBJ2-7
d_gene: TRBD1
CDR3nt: TGCAGCGGTTCGCCGGGACAGGGTTACGAGCAGTACTTC
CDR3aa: CSGSPGQGYEQYF

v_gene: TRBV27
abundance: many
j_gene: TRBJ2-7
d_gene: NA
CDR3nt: TGTGCCAGCAGAATCTCGCCGGAGGTGCCAGTCGAGCAGTACTTC
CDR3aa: CASRISPEVPVEQYF